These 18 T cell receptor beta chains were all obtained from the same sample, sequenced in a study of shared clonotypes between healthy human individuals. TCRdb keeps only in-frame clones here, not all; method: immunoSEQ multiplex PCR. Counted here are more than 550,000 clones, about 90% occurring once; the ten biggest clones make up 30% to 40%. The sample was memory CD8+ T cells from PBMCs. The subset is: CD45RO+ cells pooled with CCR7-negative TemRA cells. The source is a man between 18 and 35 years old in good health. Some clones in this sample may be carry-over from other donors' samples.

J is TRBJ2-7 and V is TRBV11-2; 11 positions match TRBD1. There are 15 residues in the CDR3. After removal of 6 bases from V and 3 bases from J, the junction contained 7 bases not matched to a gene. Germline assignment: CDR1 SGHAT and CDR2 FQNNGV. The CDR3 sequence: CASRPPGQGVYEQYF. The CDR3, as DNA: TGTGCCAGCAGACCACCGGGACAGGGGGTCTACGAGCAGTACTTC. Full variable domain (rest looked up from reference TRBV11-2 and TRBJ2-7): EAGVAQSPRYKIIEKRQSVAFWCNPISGHATLYWYQQILGQGPKLLIQFQNNGVVDDSQLPKDRFSAERLKGVDSTLKIQPAKLEDSAVYLCASRPPGQGVYEQYFGPGTRLTVT.

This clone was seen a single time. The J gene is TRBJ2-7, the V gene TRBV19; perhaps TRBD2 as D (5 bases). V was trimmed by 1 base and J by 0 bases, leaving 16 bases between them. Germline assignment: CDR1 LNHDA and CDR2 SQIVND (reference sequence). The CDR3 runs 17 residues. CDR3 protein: CASSIGAGEGFSYEQYF. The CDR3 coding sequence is TGTGCCAGTAGTATAGGGGCCGGTGAGGGATTCTCCTACGAGCAGTACTTC.

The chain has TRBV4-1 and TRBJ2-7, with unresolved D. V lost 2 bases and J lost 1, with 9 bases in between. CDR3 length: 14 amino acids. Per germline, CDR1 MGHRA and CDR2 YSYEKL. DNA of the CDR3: TGCGCCAGCAGCCAAAATAGACTTTCCTACGAGCAGTACTTC. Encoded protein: CASSQNRLSYEQYF.

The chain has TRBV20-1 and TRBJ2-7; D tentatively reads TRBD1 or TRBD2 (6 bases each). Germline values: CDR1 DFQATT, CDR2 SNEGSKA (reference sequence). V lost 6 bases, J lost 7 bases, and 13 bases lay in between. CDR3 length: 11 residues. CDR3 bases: TGCAGTGCGACAAGGGGGGTGGAGCAGTACTTC. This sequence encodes CSATRGVEQYF.

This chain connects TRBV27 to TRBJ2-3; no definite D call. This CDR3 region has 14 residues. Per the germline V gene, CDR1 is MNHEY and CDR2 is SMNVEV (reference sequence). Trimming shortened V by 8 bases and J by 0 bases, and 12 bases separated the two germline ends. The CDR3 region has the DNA TGTGCCAGCGCAGACGGAGCAAGCACAGATACGCAGTATTTT. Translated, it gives CASADGASTDTQYF.

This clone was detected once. CDR3: CASSIAGGGIYNEQFF. The DNA for the CDR3 is TGTGCCAGTAGTATAGCCGGAGGGGGCATCTACAATGAGCAGTTCTTC. V gene TRBV19 combines with J gene TRBJ2-1; D is perhaps TRBD1 (7 bases). The CDR3 is made up of 16 amino acids. Germline assignment: CDR1 LNHDA and CDR2 SQIVND (reference sequence). V was trimmed by 1 base and J by 3 bases, leaving 13 bases between them.

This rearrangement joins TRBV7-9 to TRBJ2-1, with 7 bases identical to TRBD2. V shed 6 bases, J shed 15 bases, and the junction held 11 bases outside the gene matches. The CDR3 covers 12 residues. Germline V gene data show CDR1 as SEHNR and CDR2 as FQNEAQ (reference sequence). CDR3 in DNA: TGTGCCAGCAGTTGGGGGGAGGGTGTCATGTTCTTC. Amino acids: CASSWGEGVMFF.

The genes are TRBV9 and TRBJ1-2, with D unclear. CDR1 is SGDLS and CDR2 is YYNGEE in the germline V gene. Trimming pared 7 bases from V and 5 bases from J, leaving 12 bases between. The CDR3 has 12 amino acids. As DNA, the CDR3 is TGTGCCAGCCGAGGTTTGGGATATGGCTACACCTTC. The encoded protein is CASRGLGYGYTF.

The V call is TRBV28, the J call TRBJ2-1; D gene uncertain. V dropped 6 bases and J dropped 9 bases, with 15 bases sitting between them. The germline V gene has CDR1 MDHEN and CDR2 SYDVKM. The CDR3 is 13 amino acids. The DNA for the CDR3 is TGTGCCAGCAGATACCGGGTCCACGGTGAGCAGTTCTTC. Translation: CASRYRVHGEQFF.

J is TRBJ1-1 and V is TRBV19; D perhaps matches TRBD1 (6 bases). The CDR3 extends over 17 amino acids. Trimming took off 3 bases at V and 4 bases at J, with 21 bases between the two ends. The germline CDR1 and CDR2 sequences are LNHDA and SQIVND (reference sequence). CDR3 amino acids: CASSIKGGGGIRTEAFF. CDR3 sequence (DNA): TGTGCCAGTAGTATTAAAGGGGGAGGTGGAATTCGCACTGAAGCTTTCTTT.

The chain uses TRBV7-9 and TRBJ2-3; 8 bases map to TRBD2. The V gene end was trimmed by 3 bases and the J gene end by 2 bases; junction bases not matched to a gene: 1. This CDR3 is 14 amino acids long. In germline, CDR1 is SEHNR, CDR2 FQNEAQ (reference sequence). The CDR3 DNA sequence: TGTGCCAGCAGCTTTAGCGGGGTCACAGATACGCAGTATTTT. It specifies CASSFSGVTDTQYF.

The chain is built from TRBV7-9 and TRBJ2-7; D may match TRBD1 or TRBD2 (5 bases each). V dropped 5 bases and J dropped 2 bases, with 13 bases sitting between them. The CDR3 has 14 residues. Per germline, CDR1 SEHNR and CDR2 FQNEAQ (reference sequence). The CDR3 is CASSHRDPPYEQYF. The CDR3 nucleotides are TGTGCCAGCAGCCATCGGGACCCCCCCTACGAGCAGTACTTC.

CDR3 loop: CASRGDRGFAEAFF. The CDR3 nucleotides are TGCGCCAGCAGGGGGGACAGGGGATTCGCGGAAGCTTTCTTT. The chain has TRBV10-2 and TRBJ1-1, with 10 bases fitting TRBD1. J gave up 8 bases and V 6 bases, and 9 bases lay outside the gene matches. The CDR3 is 14 amino acids. CDR1 and CDR2 from the germline V gene are WSHSY and SAAADI.

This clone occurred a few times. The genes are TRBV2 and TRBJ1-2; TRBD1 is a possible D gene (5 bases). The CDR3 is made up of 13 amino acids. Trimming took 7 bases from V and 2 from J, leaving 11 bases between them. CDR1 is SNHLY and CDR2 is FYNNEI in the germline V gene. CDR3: CASTETENYGYTF. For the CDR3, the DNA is TGTGCCAGCACCGAGACAGAAAACTATGGCTACACCTTC.

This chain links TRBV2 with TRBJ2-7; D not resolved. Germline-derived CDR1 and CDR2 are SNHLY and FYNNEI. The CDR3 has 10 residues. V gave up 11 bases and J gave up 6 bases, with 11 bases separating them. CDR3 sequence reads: CACLRPEQYF. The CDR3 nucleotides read TGTGCCTGCTTGAGGCCCGAGCAGTACTTC. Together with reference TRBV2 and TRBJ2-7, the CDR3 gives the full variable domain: EPEVTQTPSHQVTQMGQEVILRCVPISNHLYFYWYRQILGQKVEFLVSFYNNEISEKSEIFDDQFSVERPDGSNFTLKIRSTKLEDSAMYFCACLRPEQYFGPGTRLTVT.

This CDR3 is CATLPLAGERHEQYF. In DNA, the CDR3 is TGTGCCACCCTCCCACTAGCGGGAGAAAGGCACGAGCAGTACTTC. The chain links TRBV10-3 to TRBJ2-7; the match to TRBD2 covers 11 bases. Germline CDR1 and CDR2: ENHRY and SYGVKD. The ends lost 10 bases at V and 5 bases at J; junction bases unmatched: 13. There are 15 residues in the CDR3.

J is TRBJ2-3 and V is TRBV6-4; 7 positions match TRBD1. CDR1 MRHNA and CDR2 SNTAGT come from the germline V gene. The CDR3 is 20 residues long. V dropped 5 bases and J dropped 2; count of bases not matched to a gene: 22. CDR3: CASSKPGQPKIRRHTDTQYF. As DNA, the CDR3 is TGTGCCAGCAGTAAACCGGGACAGCCAAAAATACGCCGCCACACAGATACGCAGTATTTT.

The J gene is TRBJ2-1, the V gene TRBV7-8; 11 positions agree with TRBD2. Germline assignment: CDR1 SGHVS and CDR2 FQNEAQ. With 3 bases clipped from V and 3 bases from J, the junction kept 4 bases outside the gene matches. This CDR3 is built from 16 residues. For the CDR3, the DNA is TGTGCCAGCAGCTTCGGGACTAGCGGAAACTACAATGAGCAGTTCTTC. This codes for CASSFGTSGNYNEQFF.